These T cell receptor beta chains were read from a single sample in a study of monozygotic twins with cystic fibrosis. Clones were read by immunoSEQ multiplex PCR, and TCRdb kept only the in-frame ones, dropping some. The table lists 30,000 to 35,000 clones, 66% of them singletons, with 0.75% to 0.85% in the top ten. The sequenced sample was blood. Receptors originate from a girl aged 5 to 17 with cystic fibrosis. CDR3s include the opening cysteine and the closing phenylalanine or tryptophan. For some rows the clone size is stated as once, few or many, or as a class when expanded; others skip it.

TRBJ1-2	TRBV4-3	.	CASSQEAGYDGYTF
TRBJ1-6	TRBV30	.	CAWSVRGGNSPLHF
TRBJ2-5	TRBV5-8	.	CASRTSGRSGETQYF
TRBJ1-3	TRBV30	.	CAWSVTGALRNTIYF
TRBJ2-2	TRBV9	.	CASSPSGLAGSMNTGELFF
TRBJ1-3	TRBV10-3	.	CAIGQGFSGNTIYF
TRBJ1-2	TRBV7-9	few	CASSYRDSPYGYTF
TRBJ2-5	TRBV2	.	CASSLPYQETQYF
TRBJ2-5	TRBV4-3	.	CASSHYPPSDRGLQETQYF
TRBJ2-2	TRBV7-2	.	CASRFTSGQTGELFF
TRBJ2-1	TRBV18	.	CASSPVLAGTVGFF
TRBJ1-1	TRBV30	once	CAWSGPNPVARNTEAFF